This TCR beta chain comes out of a study of response to subunit inactivated influenza vaccine (dated by TCRdb to 2016 to 2018). A note on the overall study: The study used deep quantitative T cell receptor repertoire profiling to track responses to a trivalent subunit inactivated influenza vaccine.

Library method: RT-PCR. The sequencer was an Illumina HiSeq 2500. TCRdb reworked the public reads: Q25 trimming with fastp, MiXCR clone assembly, productive beta chains retained. All rows with the same CDR3 protein become a single entry with the most common DNA and genes. This sample lists 500,000 to 600,000 distinct CDR3 sequences; less than 8% were detected once. 10% to 15% of the sample belongs to the ten largest clones. Study-wide conclusions, independent of this receptor: According to the authors, only a limited number of new T cells may be recruited by each seasonal influenza vaccination.

This clonotype was counted many times. Its antigen specificity is not known. No much larger clone exists at a distance of one base, and base qualities are not known. CDR1 SQVTM and CDR2 ANQGSEA were looked up in the germline V gene. The CDR3 runs 10 residues from the cysteine to the phenylalanine. Solely the CDR3 DNA is kept, with 30 bases framed from the first base. Trimming costs V 8 bases and J 3 bases, and their ends lie 7 bases apart. The input for sequencing was PBMCs from blood, taken around 25 months after vaccination. The sequence joins TRBV29-1 to TRBJ2-5, with an unclear D gene assignment. This receptor was taken from a man aged 50-75 years who received an inactivated influenza vaccine. Donor details come from another sample of the same person, matched by shared clones. The CDR3 corresponds to CSSGEETQYF. In nucleotides, the sequence is TGCAGCTCTGGGGAAGAGACCCAGTACTTC.